One and the same sample provided the 12 T cell receptor beta chains below, sequenced in a study of T cell changes during pregnancy in multiple sclerosis. Profiled with immunoSEQ multiplex PCR; TCRdb holds only in-frame clones, not every one. The repertoire has about 94,000 clones, just under 95% of them found once; the top ten carry about 0.78%. This specimen consisted of peripheral blood, obtained in the third trimester of pregnancy. The receptors were sampled from a female donor with multiple sclerosis, enrolled in a pregnancy study.

The V call is TRBV5-3, the J call TRBJ2-4; 13 bases line up with TRBD2. TRBV5-3 is marked as an open reading frame, function uncertain. The CDR3 spans 18 residues. Trimming at V came to 4 bases and at J to 0 bases, leaving 7 bases not matched to a gene. The CDR3 DNA reads TGTGCCAGAAGCCTGGGACTAGCGGGGAGGCGAGCCAAAAACATTCAGTACTTC. Translation: CARSLGLAGRRAKNIQYF.

The chain has TRBV27 and TRBJ2-7, with D possibly TRBD2 on 5 matching bases. The ends were cut back, 5 bases at V and 0 bases at J, with 11 bases in the middle. In germline, CDR1 is MNHEY, CDR2 SMNVEV (reference sequence). The CDR3 loop spans 14 amino acids. In DNA form, the CDR3 reads TGTGCCAGCAGTGTAGCGTCAAGCTCCTACGAGCAGTACTTC. Encoded protein: CASSVASSSYEQYF.

This clone was seen just once. V usage is TRBV4-1 and J usage is TRBJ1-3; unclear D gene. CDR1 is MGHRA and CDR2 is YSYEKL in the germline V gene. The CDR3 has 16 amino acids. Deletions cut 1 base from V and 0 bases from J, with 10 bases between. The CDR3 DNA sequence: TGCGCCAGCAGCCAAGCGGAGTCCTTCTCTGGAAACACCATATATTTT. It yields the protein CASSQAESFSGNTIYF.

This sequence joins TRBV5-1 and TRBJ2-1; 9 bases agree with TRBD2. V shed 2 bases and J 3 bases; nucleotides not matched to a gene: 6. The CDR3 is 16 amino acids. From germline, CDR1 is SGHRS and CDR2 YFSETQ. Here the CDR3 reads CASSFLAGVGYNEQFF. The CDR3 DNA follows: TGCGCCAGCAGCTTCTTAGCGGGAGTAGGCTACAATGAGCAGTTCTTC.

The rearrangement joins TRBV30 to TRBJ2-5; the D is unclear. V lost 4 bases and J 0 bases, leaving 6 bases between the germline ends. Germline V gives CDR1 GTSNPN, CDR2 SVGIG (reference sequence). The CDR3 is 12 amino acids. CDR3 DNA: TGTGCCTGGACGGTGAACCAAGAGACCCAGTACTTC. It encodes CAWTVNQETQYF.

The CDR3 sequence: CASTLLGGDEQFF. The CDR3 DNA sequence: TGTGCCAGCACCCTATTAGGAGGGGATGAGCAGTTCTTC. The rearrangement uses TRBV28 and TRBJ2-1; a weak D match, TRBD2 (6 bases). The V and J ends lost 7 bases and 8 bases respectively, with 15 bases between them. Germline CDR1 MDHEN, CDR2 SYDVKM. The CDR3 consists of 13 residues.

The chain has TRBV4-1 and TRBJ2-5, with TRBD1 matching 8 bases. Germline assignment: CDR1 MGHRA and CDR2 YSYEKL. The CDR3 covers 14 residues. J lost 5 bases, V lost 4 bases, and 6 bases had no gene match. CDR3 residues: CASSLGQGTETQYF. The CDR3 nucleotides are TGCGCCAGCAGCCTAGGACAGGGTACGGAGACCCAGTACTTC.

This rearrangement joins TRBV6-1 to TRBJ2-1, with TRBD2 matching 7 bases. The germline gives CDR1 MNHNS, CDR2 SASEGT. The ends lost 2 bases at V and 14 bases at J; junction bases unmatched: 15. CDR3 size: 15 residues. CDR3 sequence: CASSETGLVWTFEFF. For the CDR3, the DNA is TGTGCCAGCAGTGAAACCGGACTAGTTTGGACCTTCGAGTTCTTC.

The chain recombines TRBV6-1 with TRBJ2-5; TRBD1 is a possible D gene (5 bases). This CDR3 is 13 amino acids long. Looked up from germline, CDR1 is MNHNS and CDR2 is SASEGT. V was cut by 7 bases and J by 1 base, with 10 bases left in between. CDR3 loop: CASKDQGQETQYF. CDR3 in DNA: TGTGCCAGCAAAGACCAGGGCCAAGAGACCCAGTACTTC.

This clone was picked up a small number of times. The CDR3 region has the DNA TGTGCCAGTAGTATAAGTCCGGGAAGCAATCAGCCCCAGCATTTT. Protein: CASSISPGSNQPQHF. The chain links TRBV19 to TRBJ1-5; D is ambiguous. Trimming took off 2 bases at V and 1 base at J, with 9 bases between the two ends. Germline loops: CDR1 LNHDA, CDR2 SQIVND (reference sequence). CDR3 length: 15 amino acids.

V gene TRBV11-2 combines with J gene TRBJ1-5, with 8 positions matching TRBD1. The CDR3 runs 15 residues. The germline V gene encodes CDR1 SGHAT and CDR2 FQNNGV. The junction had 12 bases not matched to a gene; V was cut back by 10 bases and J by 4 bases. Written as DNA, the CDR3 is TGTGCCAACGAGAGGGGCAGGGGGCAAAATCAGCCCCAGCATTTT. It translates to CANERGRGQNQPQHF. Variable domain in full (rest from reference TRBV11-2 and TRBJ1-5): EAGVAQSPRYKIIEKRQSVAFWCNPISGHATLYWYQQILGQGPKLLIQFQNNGVVDDSQLPKDRFSAERLKGVDSTLKIQPAKLEDSAVYLCANERGRGQNQPQHFGDGTRLSIL.

The chain employs TRBV5-1 and TRBJ2-3; D is unresolved. Trimming removed 4 bases from V and 1 base from J, with 4 bases in between. Germline CDR1 SGHRS, CDR2 YFSETQ. This CDR3 is 12 amino acids long. This chain's CDR3 is CASSPGTDTQYF. In nucleotides, the CDR3 is TGCGCCAGCAGCCCGGGCACAGATACGCAGTATTTT. The entire variable domain, with the rest obtained from reference TRBV5-1 and TRBJ2-3, is as follows: KAGVTQTPRYLIKTRGQQVTLSCSPISGHRSVSWYQQTPGQGLQFLFEYFSETQRNKGNFPGRFSGRQFSNSRSEMNVSTLELGDSALYLCASSPGTDTQYFGPGTRLTVL.